These 30 T cell receptor beta chains share one sample of origin, sequenced in a study of blood T cell repertoires in COVID-19. Clones were read by immunoSEQ multiplex PCR, and TCRdb kept only the in-frame ones, dropping some. In the table there are fewer than 200,000 clones, roughly 90% of which are singletons. Sequencing used peripheral blood. These receptors came from a man aged 25 to 40 with COVID-19, enrolled during active disease.

The chain links TRBV10-3 to TRBJ2-7; tentatively, D is TRBD1 (6 bases). Germline V gene data show CDR1 as ENHRY and CDR2 as SYGVKD. V was cut by 5 bases and J by 3 bases, with 14 bases left in between. There are 14 residues in the CDR3. CDR3 in amino acids: CAISPGQAVYEQYF. CDR3 in DNA: TGTGCCATCAGTCCGGGACAAGCCGTCTACGAGCAGTACTTC.

The chain has TRBV7-3 and TRBJ1-5, with TRBD1 identical over 8 bases. Trimming cost V 5 bases and J 4 bases; bases outside gene matches: 4. Looked up from germline, CDR1 is SGHTA and CDR2 is FQGTGA. The CDR3 has 14 residues. DNA for the CDR3: TGTGCCAGCAGCCAAACAGGGGGGAATCAGCCCCAGCATTTT. It is translated as CASSQTGGNQPQHF.

J is TRBJ1-4 and V is TRBV12-2; the DNA was not compared with TRBD1, the D call given in the table. TRBV12-2 is deemed a pseudogene. The CDR3 covers 16 residues. CDR3 nucleotides: TGTGCAAGTCGTTCGTCGGAGGGACAGCATAATGAAAAACTGTTTTTT. Encoded protein: CASRSSEGQHNEKLFF.

The chain carries TRBV9 and TRBJ2-3; D ambiguous. Trimming left V 6 bases short and J 2 bases short, with 13 bases between. The germline CDR1 and CDR2 sequences are SGDLS and YYNGEE. The CDR3 runs 14 residues. The CDR3 nucleotides read TGTGCCAGCACCTTAGACTTTCACACAGATACGCAGTATTTT. It codes for CASTLDFHTDTQYF.

This clone was seen a single time. This chain joins TRBV6-5 and TRBJ2-7, with 9 bases fitting TRBD1. The CDR3 covers 15 residues. The ends lost 7 bases at V and 4 bases at J; junction bases unmatched: 11. Per germline, CDR1 MNHEY and CDR2 SVGAGI. The CDR3 region has the DNA TGTGCCAGCAAGGGACAGGGTATTTTCCAGTACGAGCAGTACTTC. Its translation is CASKGQGIFQYEQYF.

The rearrangement links TRBV19 to TRBJ1-1, with TRBD1 identical over 10 bases. CDR3 length: 15 amino acids. V gave up 4 bases and J gave up 5 bases; unmatched junction bases: 7. In germline, CDR1 is LNHDA, CDR2 SQIVND (reference sequence). CDR3 in amino acids: CASSTRTGGRTEAFF. The CDR3 bases are TGTGCCAGTAGTACCCGGACAGGGGGGAGGACTGAAGCTTTCTTT.

V gene TRBV19 combines with J gene TRBJ1-2; D gene ambiguous. Germline CDR1 and CDR2: LNHDA and SQIVND (reference sequence). V lost 7 bases to trimming and J lost 5 bases, with 20 bases between them. CDR3 length: 15 residues. In DNA form, the CDR3 reads TGTGCCAGTACCATTTCTCTATCTACGCAATATGGCTACACCTTC. Amino acid sequence: CASTISLSTQYGYTF.

The V call is TRBV4-2, the J call TRBJ1-2; D is ambiguous. This CDR3 has 14 residues. Trimming left V 0 bases short and J 1 base short, with 6 bases between. Per the germline V gene, CDR1 is LGHNA and CDR2 is YNFKEQ. DNA for the CDR3: TGTGCCAGCAGCCAAGAGGGCAGTAACTATGGCTACACCTTC. Translating it yields CASSQEGSNYGYTF.

The chain recombines TRBV23-1 with TRBJ1-2, with D possibly matching TRBD1 (6 bases). TRBV23-1 is an open reading frame whose function is uncertain. The CDR3 extends over 15 amino acids. V was pared by 4 bases and J by 1 base, with 13 bases between. CDR3 DNA sequence: TGCGCCAGCAGTCGGGATGGGGGCTTTAACTATGGCTACACCTTC. Its protein product is CASSRDGGFNYGYTF.

Regarding this clone: The same CDR3 also results from other DNA sequences found in this sample. The chain couples TRBV6-2 or TRBV6-3 to TRBJ2-3; tentatively, D is TRBD2 (5 bases). The length of the CDR3 is 17 residues. Germline CDR1 is MNHEY and CDR2 is SVGEGT. With 0 bases removed from V and 2 bases from J, the gap between germline ends came to 15 bases. Here the CDR3 reads CASSYSIEGADTDTQYF. In DNA, the CDR3 is TGTGCCAGCAGTTACTCGATCGAGGGCGCAGACACAGATACGCAGTATTTT.

The chain combines TRBV7-2 with TRBJ1-6; 10 nucleotides line up with TRBD1. CDR1 and CDR2 (germline): SGHTA, FQGNSA. Germline trimming cut 5 bases from V and 7 bases from J; bases unmatched to any gene: 5. The CDR3 is 15 residues long. The CDR3 region has the DNA TGTGCCAGCAGCCCCAGGGGACAGGGGAATTCACCCCTCCACTTT. Protein sequence: CASSPRGQGNSPLHF.

In this sample, this clone turned up once. This CDR3 reads CASSPSNRGFNYGYTF. CDR3 in DNA: TGTGCCAGCTCACCATCAAACAGGGGGTTTAACTATGGCTACACCTTC. The chain has TRBV18 and TRBJ1-2; 8 positions match TRBD1. The germline V gene has CDR1 KGHSH and CDR2 LQKENI. CDR3 length: 16 amino acids. V trimming: 2 bases; J trimming: 1 base; junction bases outside the gene matches: 6.

The CDR3: CASSLGIPGRTEAFF. DNA for the CDR3: TGTGCCAGCAGCTTGGGAATCCCAGGGAGGACTGAAGCTTTCTTT. The chain has TRBV7-2 and TRBJ1-1; TRBD1 might be the D (5 bases). The CDR3 runs 15 residues. Germline V gene sequence: CDR1 SGHTA, CDR2 FQGNSA. The germline V and J ends were trimmed by 3 bases and 5 bases, with 16 bases remaining between them.

The chain recombines TRBV7-2 with TRBJ1-1; D remains unclear. Germline assignment: CDR1 SGHTA and CDR2 FQGNSA. This CDR3 has 13 amino acids. V was pared by 5 bases and J by 3 bases, with 10 bases between. The CDR3 is CASSPRRDTEAFF. The CDR3 DNA reads as TGTGCCAGCAGCCCCCGCCGGGACACTGAAGCTTTCTTT.

The V gene is TRBV7-9, the J gene TRBJ2-1; D remains unclear. Germline-derived CDR1 and CDR2 are SEHNR and FQNEAQ (reference sequence). The CDR3 runs to 12 residues. Trimming shortened V by 7 bases and J by 3 bases, and 7 bases separated the two germline ends. The CDR3 DNA follows: TGTGCCAGCAAGTCTAGCTACAATGAGCAGTTCTTC. Its translation: CASKSSYNEQFF.

This clone was seen a single time. The chain uses TRBV10-3 and TRBJ2-2; D gene ambiguous. The germline V and J ends were trimmed by 4 bases and 2 bases, with 8 bases remaining between them. The V gene's germline CDR1 is ENHRY and CDR2 SYGVKD. CDR3 size: 14 residues. The CDR3 is CAISAGENTGELFF. For the CDR3, the DNA is TGTGCCATCAGTGCCGGAGAAAACACCGGGGAGCTGTTTTTT.

The chain has TRBV18 and TRBJ2-7; maybe TRBD2 (6 bases). Germline lookup yields CDR1 KGHSH and CDR2 LQKENI. Trimming cost V 2 bases and J 5 bases, with 16 bases left between them. There are 15 residues in the CDR3. CDR3 loop: CASSPKLPGEDEQYF. The CDR3 nucleotides read TGTGCCAGCTCACCAAAATTGCCGGGAGAGGACGAGCAGTACTTC.

V and J are TRBV18 and TRBJ1-5, with a tentative D call TRBD1 (5 bases). The CDR3 extends over 17 amino acids. Germline loops: CDR1 KGHSH, CDR2 LQKENI. With 5 bases removed from V and 4 bases from J, the gap between germline ends came to 21 bases. CDR3 sequence reads: CASSSRVQSYYNQPQHF. DNA for the CDR3: TGTGCCAGCTCATCCAGGGTGCAGTCGTATTATAATCAGCCCCAGCATTTT.

This chain's CDR3 is CASTGQESYEQYF. In nucleotides, the CDR3 is TGTGCCAGCACTGGACAGGAAAGTTACGAGCAGTACTTC. The chain employs TRBV13 and TRBJ2-7; 7 bases align to TRBD1. V lost 7 bases, J lost 4 bases, and 7 bases stayed unmatched. The CDR3 extends over 13 amino acids. CDR1 PRHDT and CDR2 FYEKMQ come from the germline V gene (reference sequence).

The rearrangement joins TRBV5-6 to TRBJ1-5; 7 bases agree with TRBD1. Trimming at V came to 4 bases and at J to 2 bases, leaving 12 bases not matched to a gene. Germline CDR1 and CDR2: SGHDT and YYEEEE. The length of the CDR3 is 17 residues. CDR3 residues: CASSTRRTGGGNQPQHF. CDR3 sequence (DNA): TGTGCCAGCAGCACTCGCCGGACAGGAGGGGGCAATCAGCCCCAGCATTTT. The full variable domain, completed using reference TRBV5-6 and TRBJ1-5, is DAGVTQSPTHLIKTRGQQVTLRCSPKSGHDTVSWYQQALGQGPQFIFQYYEEEERQRGNFPDRFSGHQFPNYSSELNVNALLLGDSALYLCASSTRRTGGGNQPQHFGDGTRLSIL.

This sequence joins TRBV7-9 and TRBJ2-7; D not resolved. The CDR3 loop spans 12 amino acids. V was trimmed by 5 bases and J by 3 bases, leaving 8 bases between them. Germline CDR1 is SEHNR and CDR2 is FQNEAQ (reference sequence). CDR3 loop: CASSRSGYEQYF. CDR3 coding DNA: TGTGCCAGCAGCCGCAGTGGCTACGAGCAGTACTTC. The full variable domain, completed using reference TRBV7-9 and TRBJ2-7, is DTGVSQNPRHKITKRGQNVTFRCDPISEHNRLYWYRQTLGQGPEFLTYFQNEAQLEKSRLLSDRFSAERPKGSFSTLEIQRTEQGDSAMYLCASSRSGYEQYFGPGTRLTVT.

V is TRBV9 and J is TRBJ1-2, with a possible D match to TRBD1 (5 bases). CDR1 SGDLS and CDR2 YYNGEE come from the germline V gene. The V and J ends lost 0 bases and 5 bases respectively, with 5 bases between them. This CDR3 spans 12 amino acids. CDR3 sequence (DNA): TGTGCCAGCAGCGTAGAGGGGTATGGCTACACCTTC. Amino acids: CASSVEGYGYTF.

This chain links TRBV4-3 with TRBJ2-1; 7 bases are shared with TRBD1. V lost 2 bases to trimming and J lost 8 bases; unmatched junction nucleotides: 6. The CDR3 spans 14 residues. The germline CDR1 and CDR2 sequences are LGHNA and YSLEER. DNA of the CDR3: TGCGCCAGCAGCCAATCGACAGGGCAGGATGAGCAGTTCTTC. This translates into CASSQSTGQDEQFF.

The chain links TRBV2 to TRBJ2-1; D is ambiguous. The CDR3 runs 14 residues. CDR1 SNHLY and CDR2 FYNNEI come from the germline V gene. Between the trimmed V and J ends, which lost 5 bases and 3 bases, there was a span of 11 bases. CDR3 sequence reads: CASSRELIYNEQFF. DNA of the CDR3: TGTGCCAGCAGTCGAGAGCTAATCTACAATGAGCAGTTCTTC. The full variable domain, in which reference TRBV2 and TRBJ2-1 provide the parts outside the CDR3, is EPEVTQTPSHQVTQMGQEVILRCVPISNHLYFYWYRQILGQKVEFLVSFYNNEISEKSEIFDDQFSVERPDGSNFTLKIRSTKLEDSAMYFCASSRELIYNEQFFGPGTRLTVL.

Points on this clone: Other DNA sequences from this sample encode an identical CDR3 as well. The V and J genes are TRBV5-1 and TRBJ2-1; a weak D match, TRBD1 (6 bases). Germline-derived CDR1 and CDR2 are SGHRS and YFSETQ. V lost 4 bases to trimming and J lost 6 bases, with 14 bases between them. The CDR3 covers 14 residues. The CDR3 region has the DNA TGCGCCAGCAGCAGAGCCGGGACACTCAATGAGCAGTTCTTC. Translating it yields CASSRAGTLNEQFF.

J is TRBJ2-1 and V is TRBV7-8, with D maybe TRBD1 (5 bases). Trimming took off 5 bases at V and 6 bases at J, with 26 bases between the two ends. This CDR3 comprises 18 residues. Germline lookup yields CDR1 SGHVS and CDR2 FQNEAQ. DNA for the CDR3: TGTGCCAGCAGCGACAGAATCATAGGGAATAGAGTAACCAATGAGCAGTTCTTC. Its protein product is CASSDRIIGNRVTNEQFF.

This chain uses TRBV28 with TRBJ1-6; 7 nucleotides line up with TRBD1. The CDR3 sequence is 15 residues long. After removal of 4 bases from V and 5 bases from J, the junction contained 5 bases not matched to a gene. The germline CDR1 and CDR2 sequences are MDHEN and SYDVKM. CDR3 loop: CASSSPTGNNSPLHF. CDR3 nucleotides: TGTGCCAGCAGTTCCCCGACAGGGAATAATTCACCCCTCCACTTT. The full variable domain, with the rest looked up from reference TRBV28 and TRBJ1-6, is DVKVTQSSRYLVKRTGEKVFLECVQDMDHENMFWYRQDPGLGLRLIYFSYDVKMKEKGDIPEGYSVSREKKERFSLILESASTNQTSMYLCASSSPTGNNSPLHFGNGTRLTVT.

The chain joins TRBV9 to TRBJ1-4, with 8 nucleotides matching TRBD1. Germline V gene data show CDR1 as SGDLS and CDR2 as YYNGEE. The CDR3 is made up of 15 amino acids. V was clipped by 9 bases and J by 6 bases; unmatched bases: 13. DNA for the CDR3: TGTGCCAACAAGGACCGGGACAGGAGATATGAAAAACTGTTTTTT. Its protein is CANKDRDRRYEKLFF.

This chain connects TRBV5-1 to TRBJ1-1, with D possibly TRBD1 on 5 matching bases. V dropped 1 base and J dropped 1 base, with 8 bases sitting between them. The germline CDR1 and CDR2 sequences are SGHRS and YFSETQ. This CDR3 region has 14 residues. Here the CDR3 reads CASSLTTGNTEAFF. The CDR3, as DNA: TGCGCCAGCAGCTTGACTACAGGGAACACTGAAGCTTTCTTT.

The chain links TRBV4-2 to TRBJ2-5; 12 nucleotides align to TRBD2. This CDR3 has 18 residues. Germline CDR1 and CDR2: LGHNA and YNFKEQ. Trimming at V came to 1 base and at J to 0 bases, leaving 6 bases not matched to a gene. CDR3 sequence: CASSQAWTSGANQETQYF. CDR3 coding DNA: TGTGCCAGCAGCCAAGCTTGGACTAGCGGGGCCAACCAAGAGACCCAGTACTTC.